This T cell receptor (beta chain) was identified in a study of vaccination and CD4 T cells after COVID-19 (dated by TCRdb to 2021 to 2024). In terms of the full investigation: Convalescent patients had a positive SARS-CoV-2 result on nasal swab PCR, and of these patients, several had mild disease and one had severe disease. Post-COVID blood samples from convalescent patients were collected a median of roughly 100 days after diagnosis, with a range of roughly 35 to 180 days. In 10 COVID-19 convalescent patients and a handful of infection-naive healthy vaccine recipients, researchers compared the spike-specific CD4+ TCR repertoire from before mRNA vaccination with the repertoire from after. Each participant got two doses of either the Pfizer-BioNTech BNT162b2 vaccine (n=8) or the Moderna mRNA-1273 vaccine (n=2). The time from the second vaccine dose to post-vaccine blood sampling had a median of 72 days and ranged from about 12 to 250 days. For stimulating the cultures, overlapping spike peptide pools were used, derived from SARS-CoV-2 as well as from the common cold coronaviruses HCoV-NL63, HCoV-OC43 and HCoV-229E. In control cultures, a CEFX viral epitope pool was used as positive control, an HIV-1 Nef peptide pool was used as negative control, or no peptide was added. For a few convalescent patients, samples were collected at an early post-vaccination timepoint (day 14) as well as at a late post-vaccination timepoint (days 161 to 241). The convalescent cohort comprised six males and four females, including two Hispanic individuals, seven Caucasians, two Asians and one multiracial person. What the work shows at the level of the full study, not this receptor alone: Among the post-vaccine SARS-CoV-2-reactive clones in convalescent patients, a median 86.3% showed up only after vaccination, which suggests vaccine-specific priming. In convalescent patients, nearly all vaccine-specific clones (304 of 307) were found to be mono-reactive for SARS-CoV-2 spike rather than cross-reactive with common cold coronaviruses. The study included relatively few convalescent patients and did not analyze early timepoints after natural infection. Although the median number of SARS-CoV-2-reactive clonotypes went up from 20 to 25 after infection to approximately 40 after vaccination, the increase was not significant.

Libraries were made using PCR. DNA from cultured CD4+ T cells underwent TCR sequencing with the Oncomine TCR Beta short-read assay at the Johns Hopkins FTIC core. The QIAamp micro DNA kit was used to extract genomic DNA from the cultured CD4+ T cells. The Oncomine TCR Beta libraries from cultured CD4+ T cells were pooled using unique dual indexes and then sequenced on an Illumina iSeq 100. The paper's processing steps were these. Non-productive sequences were removed, and CDR3s not starting with C, not ending with F or W, or shorter than 7 amino acids were discarded. The MANAFEST web application was used to identify antigen-specific clonotypes by comparing peptide-stimulated wells against reference wells and other culture wells. Positive clones required FDR below 0.05, an odds ratio above 5, and productive frequency above 0.1% in at least two of three replicate wells. A clonotype was classed as cross-reactive if the clonotype showed significant expansion both in SARS-CoV-2 spike wells and in at least one common cold coronavirus spike condition. Similarity between CDR3 sequences was evaluated in R version 3.6.1 using Levenshtein distances (stringdist) and unrooted phylogenetic trees (ape). The public reads were reprocessed in TCRdb via fastp at Q25 and MiXCR, keeping in-frame beta chains. Rows matching on CDR3 protein sequence are summarized as one entry with the most common DNA and genes. These V and J calls rely on TCRdb rather than the paper's analysis. The sample data list under 25,000 distinct CDR3 sequences, and about 35% of these were observed just once. 8.6% of the sample comes from the top ten.

The CDR3 goes from the cysteine to the phenylalanine over 15 residues. Kept here is only the CDR3 DNA, which spans 45 bases and is read in frame from base 1. The germline V gene supplies CDR1 SNHLY and CDR2 FYNNEI. Trimming at the junction amounts to 4 bases on V and 4 bases on J, and the germline ends lie 14 bases apart. The meaning of the sample's time point label: late sampling 161 to 241 days after vaccination in three convalescent patients. The treatment or condition label for this specimen denotes: roughly 10-day PBMC culture with coronavirus spike peptide pools or control peptides (ViraFEST assay). The ViraFEST assay, used in the study, expanded antigen-specific T cells with peptide pools and then identified the expanded clonotypes through TCR sequencing. The positive SARS-CoV-2 PCR tests of the convalescent patients were dated from March to December 2020, before the Alpha, Beta and Delta variants emerged in the United States. Each well held some 2 million PBMCs cultured with around 9 ug/ml peptide pools in IMDM containing 5% human AB serum and roughly 9.3 IU/ml IL-2. On days 3 and 7, half of the culture medium was replaced with fresh IL-2-containing medium. After 10 to 11 days of culture, CD4+ T cells were isolated by negative selection using the EasySep CD4+ T cell isolation kit. PBMCs were separated from whole blood using Ficoll-Paque Plus gradient centrifugation and then either used fresh or cryopreserved at -140C. Each culture condition was generally run in triplicate wells.

As regards this clonotype: The clone's antigen remains unknown. Base qualities are not recorded, but no much larger clone differs from it by a single base.

The rearranged chain carries TRBV2 and TRBJ1-5; the D gene is perhaps TRBD1, from 5 matching bases. The sequencing here drew on CD4+ T cells from blood, cultured in vitro, taken about 7 months after SARS-CoV-2 vaccination. This clonotype originated in a human donor who had recovered from COVID-19. The DNA sequence is given as TGTGCCAGCAGTGTAGGGCAGGGCCAAAATCAGCCCCAGCATTTT. Translated, this is CASSVGQGQNQPQHF.